This T cell receptor beta chain was recorded in a study of blood T cells in healthy people across ages. The second PCR ran roughly 6 to 12 cycles with a sample-barcoded 5' primer and J-beta primers. Every cDNA was tagged by a template-switch adaptor with 12 random nucleotides. TCRdb reanalysed the 5' RACE reads using MiXCR and keeps one entry per CDR3 protein. This table holds about 1.5 million distinct CDR3 sequences, approximately 43% found once. Study observations and caveats: Age brought a roughly linear fall in TCR beta diversity measured per million T cells.

Turning to this clonotype: What it recognizes is unknown.

Trimming removed 5 bases from V and 3 bases from J, with 11 bases in between. The CDR3 has 14 amino acids. Germline CDR1 and CDR2: MDHEN and SYDVKM. This receptor was identified in a young woman in good health. The sample comprised blood. The V gene is TRBV28, the J gene TRBJ2-1, with D hard to call. This CDR3 is CASSVSRYYNEQFF. CDR3 nucleotide sequence: TGTGCCAGCAGTGTTAGTCGGTACTACAATGAGCAGTTCTTC. Combining the CDR3 with reference TRBV28 and TRBJ2-1 gives the whole variable domain DVKVTQSSRYLVKRTGEKVFLECVQDMDHENMFWYRQDPGLGLRLIYFSYDVKMKEKGDIPEGYSVSREKKERFSLILESASTNQTSMYLCASSVSRYYNEQFFGPGTRLTVL.